One and the same sample provided the 7 T cell receptor beta chains below, sequenced in a study of blood T cell repertoires in COVID-19. TCRdb's copy holds only in-frame clones and misses some; the assay was immunoSEQ multiplex PCR. This table holds approximately 250,000 clones, approximately 89% found once. The sample taken for sequencing was PBMCs or T cells enriched from blood (not recorded which). Every receptor here comes from a woman aged 40 to 50 with acute COVID-19.

This clone was counted a few times. V gene TRBV4-3 combines with J gene TRBJ1-2; 7 nucleotides line up with TRBD1. V lost 3 bases and J lost 8; bases outside the gene matches: 9. Germline CDR1 and CDR2: LGHNA and YSLEER. CDR3 length: 14 residues. The CDR3 loop is CASSQIQGMAGYTF. CDR3 in DNA: TGCGCCAGCAGCCAGATACAGGGGATGGCGGGCTACACCTTC.

The chain couples TRBV11-2 to TRBJ2-5; unclear D gene. This CDR3 has 16 amino acids. Trimming left V 1 base short and J 2 bases short, with 14 bases between. Germline lookup yields CDR1 SGHAT and CDR2 FQNNGV. The CDR3 region is CASSLGWSTSQETQYF. The CDR3 DNA follows: TGTGCCAGCAGCTTAGGCTGGTCTACCTCACAAGAGACCCAGTACTTC.

This clone was observed once. The gene calls are TRBV7-2 and TRBJ1-5, with a tentative D call TRBD1 (5 bases). Germline V CDR1 and CDR2: SGHTA, FQGNSA. CDR3 length: 16 residues. V lost 2 bases to trimming and J lost 8 bases, with 19 bases between them. CDR3 sequence reads: CASSLTPGGVQEPQHF. Here the CDR3 DNA reads TGTGCCAGCAGCTTAACGCCCGGGGGGGTACAGGAGCCCCAGCATTTT.

The V gene is TRBV7-2, the J gene TRBJ2-5; a weak D match, TRBD2 (5 bases). This CDR3 is built from 13 residues. From germline, CDR1 is SGHTA and CDR2 FQGNSA. V was cut by 5 bases and J by 5 bases, with 12 bases left in between. CDR3 in amino acids: CASSPSSRETQYF. The CDR3 DNA follows: TGTGCCAGCAGCCCTTCTAGCAGGGAGACCCAGTACTTC.

This clone appeared once. The CDR3 sequence: CATEKIRGQGEYEQYV. Here the CDR3 DNA reads TGTGCAACCGAGAAAATCCGAGGACAGGGGGAGTACGAGCAGTACGTC. The V call is TRBV11-2, the J call TRBJ2-7; 10 nucleotides align to TRBD1. There are 16 residues in the CDR3. Germline CDR1 and CDR2: SGHAT and FQNNGV.

This chain connects TRBV27 to TRBJ2-1; weak D call: TRBD2 (5 bases). The germline V gene has CDR1 MNHEY and CDR2 SMNVEV (reference sequence). V dropped 1 base and J dropped 5 bases, with 9 bases sitting between them. CDR3 length: 14 residues. In DNA form, the CDR3 reads TGTGCCAGCAGTTTATACGCAGCGGACAATGAGCAGTTCTTC. Translated: CASSLYAADNEQFF.

The genes are TRBV4-3 and TRBJ2-1; D unresolved. The CDR3 totals 14 residues. Germline V gene sequence: CDR1 LGHNA, CDR2 YSLEER. Trimming removed 1 base at V and 10 bases at J, with 14 bases between. For the CDR3, the DNA is TGCGCCAGCAGCCAAGGGCCGGGTGGGTACGAGCAGTTCTTC. As protein: CASSQGPGGYEQFF.